The next 3 T cell receptor beta chains were all read from a single sample in a study of cytomegalovirus exposure and HLA in healthy donors. PCR amplification relied on 60 Vbeta primers (plus 13 Jbeta primers). Method: immunoSEQ multiplex PCR; TCRdb's copy keeps in-frame clones and lacks some. The sample carries roughly 180,000 clones, around 80% recorded once. The sample comprised PBMCs. Every receptor here comes from a man aged 18 to 29 in good health and CMV-seronegative.

This clone was recorded only once. The chain couples TRBV11-1 to TRBJ2-1, with 8 positions matching TRBD2. The CDR3 sequence is 16 residues long. Trimming took 2 bases from V and 3 from J; bases not matched to a gene: 6. Per the germline V gene, CDR1 is SGHAT and CDR2 is FQDESV (reference sequence). The CDR3 region has the DNA TGTGCCAGCAGCTTACACAGGGCGGGGGGCTACAATGAGCAGTTCTTC. It encodes CASSLHRAGGYNEQFF.

The chain is built from TRBV27 and TRBJ2-4; TRBD2 aligns across 12 bases. The CDR3 has 14 amino acids. V lost 4 bases and J lost 6; bases outside the gene matches: 1. Germline V gives CDR1 MNHEY, CDR2 SMNVEV (reference sequence). CDR3 region: CASSSGLAGNIQYF. The DNA of the CDR3 is TGTGCCAGCAGTTCGGGACTAGCGGGAAACATTCAGTACTTC.

The chain has TRBV4-2 and TRBJ1-2, with 7 bases identical to TRBD1. The V and J ends lost 3 bases and 5 bases, in that order; junction bases with no gene match: 3. CDR3 length equals 13 residues. CDR1 is LGHNA, CDR2 YNFKEQ, per germline. The chain's CDR3 is CASSQEDRYGYTF. As DNA, the CDR3 is TGTGCCAGCAGCCAGGAGGACAGGTATGGCTACACCTTC.